Listed below are T cell receptor beta chains from one sample, sequenced in a study of T cell repertoires in cytomegalovirus infection. TCRdb reanalysed the reads using MiXCR and keeps one entry per CDR3 protein. The sample includes about 260,000 distinct CDR3 sequences, approximately 14% of them seen just once. What was sequenced was PBMCs. These receptors were obtained from a human donor in good health (CMV status not recorded). Some clones in this sample may be carry-over from other donors' samples. CDR3s include the opening cysteine and the closing phenylalanine or tryptophan. The D gene is left open where the match is weak. Some rows mark clone size as missing; the rest say once, few, many or name a class of expanded clone.

clone size	V gene	J gene	D gene	CDR3 DNA	CDR3 protein
.	TRBV2	TRBJ2-7	TRBD2	TGTGACAGCAGTACTAGCGGGAGTAGCTCCTACGAGCAGTACTTC	CDSSTSGSSSYEQYF
few	TRBV11-2	TRBJ1-2	.	TGTGCCAGCAACACTAGGGACTATGGCTACACCTTC	CASNTRDYGYTF
.	TRBV5-1	TRBJ2-2	.	TGTGCCAGCAGAGGGGTACAGGATAAAACCGGGGAGCTGTTTTTT	CASRGVQDKTGELFF
many	TRBV7-9	TRBJ2-7	TRBD1	TGTGCCAGCAGCTTCACAGGGGTGGGGGCTTGGTACTTC	CASSFTGVGAWYF
many	TRBV10-3	TRBJ1-1	.	TGTGCCATCAGTGAGGCTGAGAACACTGAAGCTTTCTTT	CAISEAENTEAFF
.	TRBV5-1	TRBJ1-1	.	TGCGCCAGCAGCCCGGACGGGAACACTGAAGCTTTCTTT	CASSPDGNTEAFF
many	TRBV7-6	TRBJ2-6	.	TGTGCCAGCAGCTCAACCCACTCTGGGGCCAACGTCCTGACTTTC	CASSSTHSGANVLTF
many	TRBV28	TRBJ2-5	TRBD1	TGTGCCAGCAACCCCGGACAGGGCGGCCCCCTGCCAAAGGACTTC	CASNPGQGGPLPKDF
.	TRBV20-1	TRBJ2-3	.	TGCAGTGGCGTGAGCACAGATACGCAGTATTTT	CSGVSTDTQYF
many	TRBV7-2	TRBJ2-7	.	TGTGCCAGCAGCTTAGCCCCAGGGGTCACCTACGAGCAGTACTTC	CASSLAPGVTYEQYF
few	TRBV12-3/TRBV12-4	TRBJ1-3	.	TGTGCCAGCAGTCGTACGGGCAGGAGCTCTGGAAACACCATATATTTT	CASSRTGRSSGNTIYF
.	TRBV29-1	TRBJ2-3	TRBD1	TGCAGCGTTGAATGGCAGGGGGCGGCTACGCAGTATTTT	CSVEWQGAATQYF
.	TRBV11-2	TRBJ2-3	.	TGTGCCAGCAGCCCTTCGGCTTTCTCTGGGGATACGCAGTATTTT	CASSPSAFSGDTQYF
few	TRBV28	TRBJ2-6	.	TGTGCCAGCAGCCCTCCTTTGAGTTTGACTGGGGCCAACGTCCTGACTTTC	CASSPPLSLTGANVLTF
many	TRBV7-9	TRBJ2-1	TRBD2	TGTGCCAGCAGCCCTAGCGGGAGCTTCTACAATGAGCAGTTCTTC	CASSPSGSFYNEQFF
many	TRBV5-4	TRBJ1-2	TRBD1	TGTGCCAGCAGCTTGGAGGGCAGGGGGCACCATGGCTACACCTTC	CASSLEGRGHHGYTF
few	TRBV5-6	TRBJ2-2	.	TGTGCCAGCAGCTCGGGGGAGCGGACGAACACCGGGGAGCTGTTTTTT	CASSSGERTNTGELFF
.	TRBV12-5	TRBJ2-1	TRBD1	TGTGCTAGTGGTTTGGCCCGGACAGGGGGCTCGTGGGAGCAGTTCTTC	CASGLARTGGSWEQFF
many	TRBV5-4	TRBJ2-2	TRBD1	TGTGCCAGCAGCTTGGACAGGGGTTACACCGGGGAGCTGTTTTTT	CASSLDRGYTGELFF
.	TRBV29-1	TRBJ2-7	.	TGCAGCGTTGAAACCGACACCGGCTACGAGCAGTACTTC	CSVETDTGYEQYF
.	TRBV5-1	TRBJ2-4	.	TGCGCCAGCAGCCCCGAGGGGTCCTCGGCAAACATTCAGTACTTC	CASSPEGSSANIQYF
.	TRBV7-8	TRBJ2-2	.	TGTGCCAGCAGCTTAGTGGACACCGGGGAGCTGTCTTTT	CASSLVDTGELSF
many	TRBV7-2	TRBJ2-7	TRBD2	TGTGCCAGCAGCTTAACTAGCGGGAGCTTCCACGAGCAGTACTTC	CASSLTSGSFHEQYF
few	TRBV27	TRBJ2-5	TRBD2	TGTGCCAGCAGTTCACTTCTAGCGGGGGGGTTGGAGACCCAGTACTTC	CASSSLLAGGLETQYF
many	TRBV7-2	TRBJ2-7	TRBD1	TGTGCCAGCAGCCGTCCGGGACAGGGCAACTACGAGCAGTACTTC	CASSRPGQGNYEQYF
.	TRBV15	TRBJ2-3	.	TGTGCCACCGGCAGAACTAGCACAGATACGCAGTATTTT	CATGRTSTDTQYF
many	TRBV7-6	TRBJ1-1	.	TGTGCCAGCAGCTTAGGGGGGCAGTACGTCACTGAAGCTTTCTTT	CASSLGGQYVTEAFF
few	TRBV7-9	TRBJ2-1	.	TGTGCCAGCAGCTCTAAAGAGGGGGAGGGCCTTTCCTACAATGAGCAGTTCTTC	CASSSKEGEGLSYNEQFF
.	TRBV20-1	TRBJ1-2	TRBD1	TGCAGTGCTAGAGATAATAACAGGGGAACGGGCTATGGCTACACCTTC	CSARDNNRGTGYGYTF
.	TRBV29-1	TRBJ2-2	.	TGCAGCGGTATACAGGTCACCGGGGAGCTGTTTTTT	CSGIQVTGELFF
.	TRBV7-2	TRBJ2-5	TRBD1	TGTGCCAGCAGCGCGCGACAGGGGCGGGAGACCCAGTACTTC	CASSARQGRETQYF